This record looks at one T cell receptor beta chain sequence and its context. The specificity of this receptor is unknown. No base qualities exist here, and no much larger clone lies one base off it. Receptor amplification or capture employed the immunoSEQ multiplex PCR assay. In TCRdb, the immuneACCESS table is reduced to in-frame sequences with V and J assigned. These tables do not hold every clone; where another copy was compared, an unresolved V gene accounts for under half, and the others remain unexplained. This sample has about 38,000 clones in its table, and around 90% of those were observed once. The ten largest make up 0.57% of the sample. These data come from a study of T cell changes during pregnancy in multiple sclerosis (dated by TCRdb to the late 2010s). About the investigation overall: In women with multiple sclerosis, the researchers looked at how the T cell repertoire shifted as pregnancy progressed.

For CDR1 and CDR2, the germline V gene lists MNHNS and SASEGT. From the cysteine through the phenylalanine, the CDR3 covers 13 amino acids. Solely the CDR3 DNA is kept, with 39 bases framed from the first base. Trimming costs V 6 bases and J 2 bases, and their ends lie 10 bases apart. The starting material was CD4+ T cells from peripheral blood mononuclear cells, obtained in the second trimester of pregnancy. This receptor was taken from a female donor with multiple sclerosis, enrolled in a pregnancy study. Recombination joined TRBV6-1 with TRBJ2-5, and the D gene may be TRBD1, 6 bases matching. The DNA is as follows: TGTGCCAGCAGGATGACAGGACAAGAGACCCAGTACTTC. The encoded protein is CASRMTGQETQYF.